One and the same sample provided the 2 T cell receptor beta chains below, sequenced in a study of cytomegalovirus exposure and HLA in healthy donors. PCR involved 60 Vbeta and 13 Jbeta primers. Generated by immunoSEQ multiplex PCR, the TCRdb table keeps only in-frame clones and is missing some. The table records 63,000 or so clones, about 76% of them present only once. The material sequenced was PBMCs. Source of these receptors: a middle-aged man in good health and CMV-seronegative.

This clone was recorded once. The chain uses TRBV6-1 and TRBJ1-1; 7 bases agree with TRBD1. V shed 8 bases and J 4 bases; nucleotides not matched to a gene: 7. The CDR3 is 13 residues long. Germline CDR1 is MNHNS and CDR2 is SASEGT. DNA for the CDR3: TGTGCCAGCGGAATACAGGGGCGCACTGAAGCTTTCTTT. As protein: CASGIQGRTEAFF.

This clone came up once. This rearrangement joins TRBV4-2 to TRBJ2-3, with D perhaps matching TRBD2 (5 bases). Trimming took 5 bases from V and 9 from J, leaving 9 bases between them. The CDR3 length is 11 residues. The germline V gene encodes CDR1 LGHNA and CDR2 YNFKEQ. CDR3 in amino acids: CASSDWETQYF. CDR3 DNA sequence: TGTGCCAGCAGCGACTGGGAGACGCAGTATTTT.